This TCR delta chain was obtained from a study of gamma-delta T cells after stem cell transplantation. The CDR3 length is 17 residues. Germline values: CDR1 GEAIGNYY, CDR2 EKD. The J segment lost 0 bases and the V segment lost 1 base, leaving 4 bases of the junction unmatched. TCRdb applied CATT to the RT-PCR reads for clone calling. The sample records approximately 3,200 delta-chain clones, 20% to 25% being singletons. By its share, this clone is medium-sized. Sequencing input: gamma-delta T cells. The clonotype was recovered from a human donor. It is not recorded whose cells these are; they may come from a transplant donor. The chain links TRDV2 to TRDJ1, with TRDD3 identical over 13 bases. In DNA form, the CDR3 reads TGTGCCTGTGACACACTGGGGGATACGGGGTACACCGATAAACTCATCTTT. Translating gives CACDTLGDTGYTDKLIF.